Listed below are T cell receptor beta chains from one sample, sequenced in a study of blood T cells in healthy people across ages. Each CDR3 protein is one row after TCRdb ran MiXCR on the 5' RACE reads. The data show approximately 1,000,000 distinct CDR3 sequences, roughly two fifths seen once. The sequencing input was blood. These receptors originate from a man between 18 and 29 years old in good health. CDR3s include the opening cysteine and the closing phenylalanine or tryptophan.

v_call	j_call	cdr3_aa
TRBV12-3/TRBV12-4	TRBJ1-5	CASSSTGGATSNQPQHF
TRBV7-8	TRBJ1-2	CASSPRPDRGYTF
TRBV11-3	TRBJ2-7	CASSLDTDRDEQYF
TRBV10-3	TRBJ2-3	CAISESHGAAPSSTDTQYF
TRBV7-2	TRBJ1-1	CASSPDGRRVLNTEAFF
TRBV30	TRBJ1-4	CAWSVDLNEKLFF
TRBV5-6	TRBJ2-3	CASSSLAGRGGTQYF
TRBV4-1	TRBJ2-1	CASSQGRGEGHNEQFF
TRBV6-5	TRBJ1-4	CASSYSQEGTGVKEKLFF
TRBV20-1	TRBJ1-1	CSARTRRGTEAFF
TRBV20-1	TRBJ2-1	CSARRRGENNEQFF
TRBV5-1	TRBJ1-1	CASSLEGLDDGGAFF
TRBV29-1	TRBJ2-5	CSVTSRFPYF
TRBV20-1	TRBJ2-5	CSGRTEETQYF
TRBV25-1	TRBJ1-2	CASSQQSGTVSGGYTF
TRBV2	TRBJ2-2	CASSLQGATNTGELFF
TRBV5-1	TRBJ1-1	CASSLEGESEAFF
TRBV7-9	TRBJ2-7	CASSHPRGYEQYF
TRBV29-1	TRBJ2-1	CSVERGSSYNEQFF
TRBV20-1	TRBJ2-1	CSARDPSGVYNEQFF
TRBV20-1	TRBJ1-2	CSAKPTWPSGYYTF
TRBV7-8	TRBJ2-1	CASSSRQGGDEQFF
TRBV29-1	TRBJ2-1	CSVEGGQGLYNEQFF
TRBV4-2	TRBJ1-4	CASSPGTGPLKLFF
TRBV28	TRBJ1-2	CASSLGSTGYGYTF
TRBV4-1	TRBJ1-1	CASSQDSQNTEAFF
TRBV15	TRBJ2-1	CATKRGVANEQFF
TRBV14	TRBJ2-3	CASSQDPAGGPDTQYF
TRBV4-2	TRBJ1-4	CASSQMGRVATNAKLFF
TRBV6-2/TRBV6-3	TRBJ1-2	CASSYGHLDYGYTF
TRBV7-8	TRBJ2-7	CASSSRQGSLREQYF
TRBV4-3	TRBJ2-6	CASSQAWSSSGANVLTF
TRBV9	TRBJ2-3	CASSGDHYTQYF
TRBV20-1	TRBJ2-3	CSAREGAISDTQYF
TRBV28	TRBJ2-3	CASSPGDQSTDTQYF
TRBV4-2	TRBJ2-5	CASSQDRGSSQETQYF
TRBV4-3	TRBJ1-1	CASSQEAGVETEAFF
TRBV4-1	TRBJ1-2	CASSQPGDRSTYGYTF
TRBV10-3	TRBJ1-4	CASNPGVSATSEKLFF
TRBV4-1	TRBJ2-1	CASSQEPTASSYNEQFF
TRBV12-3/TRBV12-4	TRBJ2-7	CASSLLQGTEQYF
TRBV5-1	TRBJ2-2	CASSKGQGGSAGELFF
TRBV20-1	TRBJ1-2	CSASPGLGGYTF
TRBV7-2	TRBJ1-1	CASSQMSGVNTEAFF
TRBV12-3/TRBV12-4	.	CASSAGQGGETQYF
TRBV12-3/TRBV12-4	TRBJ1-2	CASSSRDRAGYGYTF
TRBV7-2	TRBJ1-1	CASSLASRMNTEAFF
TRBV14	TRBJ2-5	CASSQDRVTLSYQETQYF
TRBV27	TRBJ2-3	CASRIYGLTDTQYF
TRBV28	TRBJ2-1	CASSFGGFGGAYNEQFF
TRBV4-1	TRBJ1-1	CASSQVSSNTEAFF
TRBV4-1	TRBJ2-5	CASSQDRAGGHNEQYF